The 18 T cell receptor beta chains below come from one sample, sequenced in a study of T cell responses to AZD1222 COVID-19 vaccine. The protocol was immunoSEQ multiplex PCR, while the TCRdb copy is restricted to in-frame clones and leaves out a portion. The sample records 170,000 or so clones, over 80% being singletons. The sample consisted of peripheral blood, taken 28 days after the second dose of the MenACWY control vaccine. All receptors come from an adult who received the MenACWY meningococcal vaccine as a control.

This chain links TRBV6-6 with TRBJ1-2; D unresolved. Trimming shortened V by 2 bases and J by 1 base, and 14 bases separated the two germline ends. The CDR3 consists of 16 residues. CDR1 and CDR2 from the germline V gene are MNHNY and SVGAGI (reference sequence). CDR3 DNA: TGTGCCAGCAGTTACCGGGCTCGGGGTGGTAACTATGGCTACACCTTC. It translates to CASSYRARGGNYGYTF.

V is TRBV28 and J is TRBJ1-3, with 7 bases matching TRBD1. Unmatched junction bases numbered 13, after V lost 4 bases and J lost 4 bases. The CDR3 is 17 amino acids. Germline V gives CDR1 MDHEN, CDR2 SYDVKM. Here the CDR3 reads CASSSQDRIATGNTIYF. Here the CDR3 DNA reads TGTGCCAGCAGTTCCCAGGACAGGATAGCTACAGGAAACACCATATATTTT.

The V and J genes are TRBV5-1 and TRBJ1-2, with D tentatively TRBD1 (5 bases). CDR1 and CDR2 from the germline V gene are SGHRS and YFSETQ. V dropped 0 bases and J dropped 2 bases, with 17 bases sitting between them. The CDR3 consists of 17 residues. CDR3 loop: CASSLDSGQGKNYGYTF. DNA of the CDR3: TGCGCCAGCAGCTTGGATTCCGGGCAGGGCAAAAACTATGGCTACACCTTC.

This chain connects TRBV11-2 to TRBJ2-7; 9 bases agree with TRBD1. V trimming: 5 bases; J trimming: 1 base; junction bases outside the gene matches: 6. This CDR3 contains 15 residues. Per germline, CDR1 SGHAT and CDR2 FQNNGV. The CDR3 is CASSPGQGPSYEQYF. The CDR3 DNA reads TGTGCCAGCAGCCCAGGACAGGGGCCGTCCTACGAGCAGTACTTC. Drawing the rest from reference TRBV11-2 and TRBJ2-7, the complete variable domain is EAGVAQSPRYKIIEKRQSVAFWCNPISGHATLYWYQQILGQGPKLLIQFQNNGVVDDSQLPKDRFSAERLKGVDSTLKIQPAKLEDSAVYLCASSPGQGPSYEQYFGPGTRLTVT.

The CDR3 DNA reads as TGTGCCAGCGGGCGCAGAGACACTAACTATGGCTACACCTTC. Amino acids: CASGRRDTNYGYTF. V usage is TRBV7-9 and J usage is TRBJ1-2; D not certain. The germline V gene has CDR1 SEHNR and CDR2 FQNEAQ (reference sequence). CDR3 size: 14 residues. Trimming removed 8 bases at V and 0 bases at J, with 13 bases between.

J is TRBJ2-2 and V is TRBV6-6; tentatively, D is TRBD1 or TRBD2 (5 bases each). V was shortened by 2 bases and J by 6 bases, with 10 bases between the two germline ends. The CDR3 loop spans 14 amino acids. Germline V lookup: CDR1 MNHNY, CDR2 SVGAGI (reference sequence). The CDR3 sequence is CASSYEGTAGELFF. In DNA, the CDR3 is TGTGCCAGCAGTTACGAGGGGACGGCCGGGGAGCTGTTTTTT.

J is TRBJ2-3 and V is TRBV5-1; the D gene is possibly TRBD1 (6 bases). Germline V gives CDR1 SGHRS, CDR2 YFSETQ. There are 16 residues in the CDR3. V lost 3 bases and J 4 bases, leaving 18 bases between the germline ends. Here the CDR3 reads CASSSQQGEWADTQYF. The CDR3 DNA sequence: TGCGCCAGCAGCTCCCAACAGGGTGAGTGGGCAGATACGCAGTATTTT. The whole variable domain, filled in from reference TRBV5-1 and TRBJ2-3, reads KAGVTQTPRYLIKTRGQQVTLSCSPISGHRSVSWYQQTPGQGLQFLFEYFSETQRNKGNFPGRFSGRQFSNSRSEMNVSTLELGDSALYLCASSSQQGEWADTQYFGPGTRLTVL.

V usage is TRBV13 and J usage is TRBJ1-6; D gene ambiguous. With 5 bases removed from V and 9 bases from J, the gap between germline ends came to 11 bases. CDR3 length: 13 residues. Per the germline V gene, CDR1 is PRHDT and CDR2 is FYEKMQ (reference sequence). The CDR3 DNA is TGTGCCAGCAGCCGTGCAGAAAGTTCACCCCTCCACTTT. Translated, it gives CASSRAESSPLHF.

On this clone itself: Other DNA sequences within the sample encode an identical CDR3. This sequence joins TRBV3-1 (or the pseudogene TRBV3-2) and TRBJ1-2; unclear D gene. Trimming took 3 bases from V and 1 from J, leaving 3 bases between them. This CDR3 has 12 residues. From germline, CDR1 is LGHDT and CDR2 YNNKEL (reference sequence). DNA for the CDR3: TGTGCCAGCAGCCAGGGTAACTATGGCTACACCTTC. Residues: CASSQGNYGYTF.

This chain links TRBV19 with TRBJ2-2; 7 positions agree with TRBD2. The V gene end was trimmed by 5 bases and the J gene end by 0 bases; junction bases not matched to a gene: 6. The CDR3 is 16 amino acids. CDR1 is LNHDA and CDR2 is SQIVND in the germline V gene (reference sequence). This CDR3 is CASSAASGSNTGELFF. Here the CDR3 DNA reads TGTGCCAGTAGTGCAGCTAGCGGATCGAACACCGGGGAGCTGTTTTTT.

V usage is TRBV30 and J usage is TRBJ1-2; 9 bases agree with TRBD1. Germline CDR1 reads GTSNPN; CDR2 reads SVGIG (reference sequence). J gave up 5 bases and V 3 bases, and 1 base lay outside the gene matches. This CDR3 has 12 amino acids. The CDR3 protein is CAWSGQGYGYTF. In nucleotides, the CDR3 is TGTGCCTGGAGCGGACAGGGGTATGGCTACACCTTC.

The chain uses TRBV10-1 and TRBJ2-7; D might be TRBD1 (5 bases). This CDR3 has 11 amino acids. Per germline, CDR1 WNHNN and CDR2 SYGVQD (reference sequence). The CDR3: CAPGLAYEQYF. The CDR3 DNA is TGCGCACCAGGGTTAGCCTACGAGCAGTACTTC.

This chain links TRBV30 with TRBJ1-6; unclear D gene. The CDR3 totals 11 residues. Between the trimmed V and J ends, which lost 4 bases and 15 bases, there was a span of 13 bases. Germline assignment: CDR1 GTSNPN and CDR2 SVGIG (reference sequence). CDR3: CAWKAPFVLHF. Here the CDR3 DNA reads TGTGCCTGGAAGGCCCCCTTTGTCCTCCACTTT.

J is TRBJ1-1 and V is TRBV7-2; perhaps TRBD1 as D (5 bases). The CDR3 covers 13 residues. CDR1 and CDR2 from the germline V gene are SGHTA and FQGNSA. V was pared by 5 bases and J by 1 base, with 8 bases between. The CDR3 nucleotides read TGTGCCAGCAGCCCCAGGGCGAACACTGAAGCTTTCTTT. Translating gives CASSPRANTEAFF. The full variable domain, with the rest looked up from reference TRBV7-2 and TRBJ1-1, is GAGVSQSPSNKVTEKGKDVELRCDPISGHTALYWYRQSLGQGLEFLIYFQGNSAPDKSGLPSDRFSAERTGGSVSTLTIQRTQQEDSAVYLCASSPRANTEAFFGQGTRLTVV.

The genes are TRBV6-2 or TRBV6-3 and TRBJ1-3; no definite D call. Trimming stripped 4 bases from V and 3 bases from J, with 4 bases between. CDR3 length equals 12 residues. Germline V CDR1 and CDR2: MNHEY, SVGEGT. This CDR3 is CASSSVGNTIYF. The DNA of the CDR3 is TGTGCCAGCAGTTCAGTTGGAAACACCATATATTTT.

The chain links TRBV18 to TRBJ2-7; D gene unclear. CDR3 length equals 14 residues. V was clipped by 3 bases and J by 1 base, with 10 bases between them. CDR1 and CDR2 from the germline V gene are KGHSH and LQKENI. CDR3 in DNA: TGTGCCAGCTCACCCGTCCCTGAATCCTACGAGCAGTACTTC. This encodes CASSPVPESYEQYF.

Written as DNA, the CDR3 is TGTGCCAGCAGCTATGGGACAGGGGTGAGGTACTTC. It specifies CASSYGTGVRYF. This chain uses TRBV3-1 (or the pseudogene TRBV3-2) with TRBJ2-7, with 10 bases that match TRBD1. The CDR3 totals 12 residues. Germline CDR1 is LGHDT and CDR2 is YNNKEL (reference sequence). V dropped 5 bases and J dropped 12; count of bases not matched to a gene: 7.

Here the CDR3 reads CASSYVQGGYGYTF. Here the CDR3 DNA reads TGTGCCAGCAGTTACGTACAAGGCGGATATGGCTACACCTTC. The chain recombines TRBV6-5 with TRBJ1-2; D is unclear. V was pared by 2 bases and J by 5 bases, with 12 bases between. The CDR3 extends over 14 amino acids. Germline V gene sequence: CDR1 MNHEY, CDR2 SVGAGI.